The entry below describes one TCR beta chain. The antigen is undetermined. The source of the sample is a study of blood T cells in healthy people across ages. Across the whole study: For every two T cells, template switching captured about one barcoded beta molecule.

Whole-study results and caveats: Higher diversity, along with more naive CD4+ cells, distinguished long-lived donors from aged donors.

Using a J-beta primer mix together with a sample-barcoded 5' primer, a second PCR was run for roughly 7 to 11 cycles. TCRdb re-analysed the 5' RACE reads in MiXCR, keeping a single row per CDR3 protein. Here the sample spans approximately 1,000,000 distinct CDR3 sequences, more than 30% being singletons. This CDR3 contains 13 residues. Trimming cost V 2 bases and J 5 bases, with 7 bases left between them. Germline V CDR1 and CDR2: MNHEY, SVGEGT. This TCR derives from a man younger than 30 in good health. The specimen sequenced was blood. J is TRBJ1-5 and V is TRBV6-2 or TRBV6-3; unclear D gene. The DNA of the CDR3 is TGTGCCAGCAGTTACGTAGTGGATCAGCCCCAGCATTTT. Translated, it gives CASSYVVDQPQHF.